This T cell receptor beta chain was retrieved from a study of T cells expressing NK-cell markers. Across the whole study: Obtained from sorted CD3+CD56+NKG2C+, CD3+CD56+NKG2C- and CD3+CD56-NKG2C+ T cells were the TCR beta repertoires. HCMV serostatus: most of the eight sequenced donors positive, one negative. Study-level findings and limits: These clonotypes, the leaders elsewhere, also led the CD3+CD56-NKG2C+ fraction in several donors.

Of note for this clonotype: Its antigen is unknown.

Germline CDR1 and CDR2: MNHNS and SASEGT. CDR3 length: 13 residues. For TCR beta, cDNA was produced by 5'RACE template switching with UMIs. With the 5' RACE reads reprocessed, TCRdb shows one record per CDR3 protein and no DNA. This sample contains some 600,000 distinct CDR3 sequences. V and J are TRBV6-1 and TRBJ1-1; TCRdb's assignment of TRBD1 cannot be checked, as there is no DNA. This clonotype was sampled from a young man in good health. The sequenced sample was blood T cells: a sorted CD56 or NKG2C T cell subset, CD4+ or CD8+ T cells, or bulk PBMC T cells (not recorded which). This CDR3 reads CASTPIGNTEAFF.